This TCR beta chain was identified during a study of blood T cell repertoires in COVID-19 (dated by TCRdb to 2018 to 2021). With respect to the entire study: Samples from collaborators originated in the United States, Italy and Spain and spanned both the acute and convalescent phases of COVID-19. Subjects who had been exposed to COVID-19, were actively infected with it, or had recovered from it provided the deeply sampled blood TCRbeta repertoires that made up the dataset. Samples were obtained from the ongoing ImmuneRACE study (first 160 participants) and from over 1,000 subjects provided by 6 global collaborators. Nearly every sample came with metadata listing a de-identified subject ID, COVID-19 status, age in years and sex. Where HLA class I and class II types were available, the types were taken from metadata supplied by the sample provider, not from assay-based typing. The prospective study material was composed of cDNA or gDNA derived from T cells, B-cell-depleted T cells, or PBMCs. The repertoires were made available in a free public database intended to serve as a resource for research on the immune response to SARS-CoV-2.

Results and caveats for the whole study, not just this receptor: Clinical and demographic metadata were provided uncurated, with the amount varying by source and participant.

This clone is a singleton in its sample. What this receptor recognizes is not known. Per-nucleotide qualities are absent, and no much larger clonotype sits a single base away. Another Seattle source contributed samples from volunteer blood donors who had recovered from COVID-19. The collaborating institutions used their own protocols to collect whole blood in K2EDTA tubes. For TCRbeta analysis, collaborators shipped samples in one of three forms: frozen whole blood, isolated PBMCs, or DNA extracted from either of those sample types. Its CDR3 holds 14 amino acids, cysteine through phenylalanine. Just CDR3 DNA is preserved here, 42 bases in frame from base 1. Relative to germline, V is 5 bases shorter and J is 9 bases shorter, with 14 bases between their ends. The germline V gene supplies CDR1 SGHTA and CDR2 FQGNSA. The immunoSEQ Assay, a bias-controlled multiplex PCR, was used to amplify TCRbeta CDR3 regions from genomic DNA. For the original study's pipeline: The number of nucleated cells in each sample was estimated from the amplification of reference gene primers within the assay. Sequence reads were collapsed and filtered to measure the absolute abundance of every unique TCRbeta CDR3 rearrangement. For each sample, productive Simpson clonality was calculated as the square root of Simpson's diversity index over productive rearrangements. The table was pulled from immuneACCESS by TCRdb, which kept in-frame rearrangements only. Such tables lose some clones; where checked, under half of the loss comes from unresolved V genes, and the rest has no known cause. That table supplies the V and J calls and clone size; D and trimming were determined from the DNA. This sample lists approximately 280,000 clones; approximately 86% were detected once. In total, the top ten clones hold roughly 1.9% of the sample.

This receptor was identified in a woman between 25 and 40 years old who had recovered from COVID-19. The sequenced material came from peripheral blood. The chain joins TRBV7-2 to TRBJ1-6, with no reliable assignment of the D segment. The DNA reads TGTGCCAGCAGCCTGAATGGGCTGGGTTCACCCCTCCACTTT. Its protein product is CASSLNGLGSPLHF.